This TCR beta chain was sequenced during a study of T-cell memory formation after mild COVID-19. This clonotype was seen repeatedly, ten times or more. What it binds is not known. Whole-study results and caveats: Pre-infection memory already had some responding clones, implying cross-reactive memory joined.

TCRdb passed the 5' RACE reads through MiXCR, listing each CDR3 protein once. The top ten hold 9% to 15% of the sample, which has approximately 450,000 distinct CDR3 sequences, around a sixth seen once. Material: PBMCs or a T cell subset sorted from them (not recorded which). This sequence was found in an adult woman who had mild COVID-19 (a few samples of this study predate the infection). Cell type and time point are not known.

The DNA for the CDR3 is TGTGCCAGCAGTTTTGGTCAGCCCCAGCATTTT. The encoded protein is CASSFGQPQHF. V usage is TRBV12-3 or TRBV12-4 and J usage is TRBJ1-5; D is unclear. V was cut by 3 bases and J by 6 bases, with 3 bases left in between. The CDR3 is 11 residues long.